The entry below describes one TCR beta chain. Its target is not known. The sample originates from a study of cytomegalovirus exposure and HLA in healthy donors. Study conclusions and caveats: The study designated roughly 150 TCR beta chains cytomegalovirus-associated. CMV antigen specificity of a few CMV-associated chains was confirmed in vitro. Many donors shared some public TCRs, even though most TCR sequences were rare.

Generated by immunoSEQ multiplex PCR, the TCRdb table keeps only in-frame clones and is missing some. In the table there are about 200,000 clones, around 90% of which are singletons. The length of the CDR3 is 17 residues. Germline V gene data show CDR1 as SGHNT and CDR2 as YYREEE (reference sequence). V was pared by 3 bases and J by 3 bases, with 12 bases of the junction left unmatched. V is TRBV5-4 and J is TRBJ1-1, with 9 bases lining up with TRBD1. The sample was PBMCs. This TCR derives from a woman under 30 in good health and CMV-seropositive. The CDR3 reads CASSSGENRGRYTEAFF. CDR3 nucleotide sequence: TGTGCCAGCAGCTCCGGTGAGAACAGGGGGCGATACACTGAAGCTTTCTTT.